This TCR beta chain was obtained from a study of cytomegalovirus exposure and HLA in healthy donors. PCR amplification relied on 60 Vbeta primers (plus 13 Jbeta primers). As handled by the study authors: Approximately 12 million of tens of millions of unique TCR beta chains were shared, per a later count. Assay: immunoSEQ multiplex PCR; the TCRdb copy retains only in-frame clones and omits some. D and trimming come from the DNA, and the V and J calls and clone size come from that table. The sample table includes 55,000 to 80,000 clones. The CDR3 contains 15 residues. V lost 5 bases and J lost 6, with 20 bases in between. Germline lookup yields CDR1 SGHRS and CDR2 YFSETQ. Points from the study as a whole: By a later analysis, the bulk of CMV-associated TCR beta chains appeared HLA-restricted.

As regards this clone: The antigen remains undetermined.

What was sequenced was PBMCs. The V gene is TRBV5-1, the J gene TRBJ1-1, with D unresolved. The receptor was derived from a man in his forties or fifties in good health and CMV-seronegative. The CDR3 here is CASSSTFRASPEAFF. The CDR3 nucleotides are TGCGCCAGCAGTTCAACGTTTCGAGCGTCACCTGAAGCTTTCTTT.